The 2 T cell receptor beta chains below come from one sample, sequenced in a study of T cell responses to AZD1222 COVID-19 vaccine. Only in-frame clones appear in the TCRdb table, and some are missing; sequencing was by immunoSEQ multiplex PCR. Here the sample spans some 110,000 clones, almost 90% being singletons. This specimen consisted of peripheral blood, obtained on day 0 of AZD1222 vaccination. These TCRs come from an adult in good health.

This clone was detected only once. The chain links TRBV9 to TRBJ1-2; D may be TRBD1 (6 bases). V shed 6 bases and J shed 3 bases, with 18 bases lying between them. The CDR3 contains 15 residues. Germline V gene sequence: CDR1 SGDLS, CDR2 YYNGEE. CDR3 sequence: CASNGRGATHYGYTF. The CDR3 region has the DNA TGTGCCAGCAACGGACGGGGGGCAACTCACTATGGCTACACCTTC. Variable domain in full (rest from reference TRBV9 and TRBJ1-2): DSGVTQTPKHLITATGQRVTLRCSPRSGDLSVYWYQQSLDQGLQFLIQYYNGEERAKGNILERFSAQQFPDLHSELNLSSLELGDSALYFCASNGRGATHYGYTFGSGTRLTVV.

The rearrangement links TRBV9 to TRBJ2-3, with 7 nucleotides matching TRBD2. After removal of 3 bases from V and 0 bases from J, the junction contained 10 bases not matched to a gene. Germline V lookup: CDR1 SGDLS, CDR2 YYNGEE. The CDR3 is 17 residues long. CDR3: CASSAPHRSGSTDTQYF. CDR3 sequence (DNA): TGTGCCAGCAGCGCACCCCACCGTAGCGGGAGCACAGATACGCAGTATTTT.